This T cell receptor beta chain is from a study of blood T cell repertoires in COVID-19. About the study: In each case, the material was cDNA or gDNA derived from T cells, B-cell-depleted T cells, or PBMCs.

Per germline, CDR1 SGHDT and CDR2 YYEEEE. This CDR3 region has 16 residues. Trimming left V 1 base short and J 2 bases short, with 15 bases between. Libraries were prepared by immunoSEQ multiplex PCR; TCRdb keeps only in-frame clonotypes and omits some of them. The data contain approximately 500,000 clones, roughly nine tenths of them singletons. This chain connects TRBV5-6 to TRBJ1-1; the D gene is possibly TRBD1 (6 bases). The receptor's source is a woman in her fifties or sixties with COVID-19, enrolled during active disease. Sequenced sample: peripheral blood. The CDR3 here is CASSLSPTGANTEAFF. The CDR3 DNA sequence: TGTGCCAGCAGCTTGTCCCCGACAGGCGCTAACACTGAAGCTTTCTTT.